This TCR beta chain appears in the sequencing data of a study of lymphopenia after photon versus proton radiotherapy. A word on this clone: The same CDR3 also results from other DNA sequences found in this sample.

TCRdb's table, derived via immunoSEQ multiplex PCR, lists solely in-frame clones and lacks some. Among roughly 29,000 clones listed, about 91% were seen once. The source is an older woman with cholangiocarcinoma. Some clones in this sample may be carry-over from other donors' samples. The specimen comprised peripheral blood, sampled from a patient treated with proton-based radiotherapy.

The CDR3 DNA is TGTGCCAGCCGCCGGGGTGAAAAACTGTTTTTT. It is translated as CASRRGEKLFF. The gene calls are TRBV19 and TRBJ1-4, with D unclear. The CDR3 runs 11 residues. Trimming stripped 9 bases from V and 7 bases from J, with 9 bases between. CDR1 and CDR2 (germline): LNHDA, SQIVND (reference sequence).